The rows below give T cell receptor beta chains drawn from one sample of a study of OX40 agonist ivuxolimab in advanced cancers. Method: immunoSEQ multiplex PCR; TCRdb's copy keeps in-frame clones and lacks some. Here the sample spans tens of thousands of clones, approximately 80% being singletons. This specimen consisted of CD4+ or CD8+ T cells sorted from blood, obtained in a trial of the OX40 agonist ivuxolimab. The receptors stem from an adult with an advanced solid tumor such as melanoma, head and neck, liver or kidney cancer. Both conserved end residues are trimmed from each CDR3. A D gene is named only where the DNA matches it firmly.

9	.	TRBV10-1	ASSESRTLY
13	TRBD2	TRBV27	ASRVGLAGPNEQF
11	.	TRBV9	ASSPRTKETQY
12	.	TRBV5-1	ASSLAQQNEKLF
14	.	TRBV7-8	ASSSTGEGLYNEQF
11	.	TRBV30	AWTGQITDTQY
14	.	TRBV4-1	ASSPLWGVVNQPQH
16	TRBD2	TRBV4-2	ASSQVGTSGGLTDTQY
12	TRBD1	TRBV7-2	ASSSYRGVDTQY
13	TRBD1	TRBV18	ASSPGQGGSEKLF
14	TRBD1	TRBV28	AGGPRGDRGLWGYT